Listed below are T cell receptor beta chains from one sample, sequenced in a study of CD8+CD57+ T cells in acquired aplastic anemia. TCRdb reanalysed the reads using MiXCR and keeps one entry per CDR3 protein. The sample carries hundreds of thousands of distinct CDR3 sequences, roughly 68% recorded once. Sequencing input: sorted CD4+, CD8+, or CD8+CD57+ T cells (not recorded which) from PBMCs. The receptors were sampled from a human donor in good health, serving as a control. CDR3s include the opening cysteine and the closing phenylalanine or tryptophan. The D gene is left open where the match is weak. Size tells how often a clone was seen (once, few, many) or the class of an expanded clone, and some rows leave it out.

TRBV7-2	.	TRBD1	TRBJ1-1	CASSLEGQDQDFF	TGTGCCAGCAGCTTGGAGGGACAGGACCAAGATTTCTTC
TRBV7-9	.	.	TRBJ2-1	CASSVAESEETQFF	TGTGCCAGCAGCGTCGCGGAGAGCGAGGAGACCCAGTTCTTC
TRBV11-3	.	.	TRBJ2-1	CASSEDGKRRGFF	TGTGCCAGCAGCGAAGACGGGAAGCGTCGGGGGTTCTTC
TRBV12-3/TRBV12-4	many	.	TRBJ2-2	CASSLLGWGTGELFF	TGTGCCAGCAGTTTACTCGGGTGGGGCACCGGGGAGCTGTTTTTT
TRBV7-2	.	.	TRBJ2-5	CASSFPGEEETQYF	TGTGCCAGCAGCTTCCCAGGGGAGGAAGAGACCCAGTACTTC
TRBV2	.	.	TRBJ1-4	CASRKGFQARAKLFF	TGTGCCAGCAGAAAAGGTTTCCAGGCGAGGGCCAAACTGTTTTTT
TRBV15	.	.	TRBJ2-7	CATSRDYSREQYF	TGTGCCACCAGCAGAGATTACAGTCGGGAGCAGTACTTC
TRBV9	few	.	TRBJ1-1	CASSALQGSNTEAFF	TGTGCCAGCAGCGCCCTACAGGGATCGAACACTGAAGCTTTCTTT
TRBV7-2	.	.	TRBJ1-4	CASSLASVPNERLFF	TGTGCCAGCAGTCTAGCCAGTGTTCCTAATGAAAGACTGTTTTTT
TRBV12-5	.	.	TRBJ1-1	CASSLPILARGGVDTEAFF	TGTGCCAGCAGCTTGCCTATTCTGGCCCGGGGAGGAGTAGACACTGAAGCTTTCTTT